This T cell receptor beta chain was observed in a study of blood T cell repertoires in COVID-19. On the study more broadly: Material from acute and convalescent COVID-19 was sourced from the United States, Italy and Spain.

In the authors' workflow: Counts of nucleated cells, estimated from reference gene primer amplification, were obtained. TCRdb's copy holds only in-frame clones and misses some; the assay was immunoSEQ multiplex PCR. V, J and clone size reflect that table, while D and trimming were determined from the DNA. Here the sample spans around 100,000 clones, 90% to 95% being singletons. This receptor was identified in a man aged 50 to 59 with active COVID-19. Sample: peripheral blood.

The DNA of the CDR3 is TGTGCCACCGGTTACTCCTACAATGAGCAGTTCTTC. This codes for CATGYSYNEQFF. The chain employs TRBV7-8 and TRBJ2-1; D not resolved. The V end was cut by 10 bases, the J end by 0 bases, with 7 bases between. The CDR3 has 12 residues. CDR1 SGHVS and CDR2 FQNEAQ come from the germline V gene.